This TCR beta chain was sequenced in a study of cytomegalovirus exposure and HLA in healthy donors. PCR employed 60 Vbeta and 13 Jbeta primers. Sequenced by immunoSEQ multiplex PCR; TCRdb stores in-frame clones only, minus some. Of fewer than 110,000 clones listed, more than 65% are singletons. About this clone: Its antigen is undetermined.

The germline V gene has CDR1 MNHEY and CDR2 SVGAGI. V shed 2 bases, J shed 7 bases, and the junction held 5 bases outside the gene matches. The CDR3 runs 15 residues. General study points: Clonal expansion, a later analysis showed, was greater in HLA-associated TCR beta chains than in equally common others. Some TCR beta chains (roughly 160 of them) were listed as cytomegalovirus-associated.

The origin of this receptor is a woman aged 18-29 years in good health and CMV-seropositive. This chain uses TRBV6-5 with TRBJ1-5; 10 bases agree with TRBD1. Sequencing input: PBMCs. CDR3 nucleotides: TGTGCCAGCAGTTACACCGGGACAGGGGAACAGCCCCAGCATTTT. It encodes CASSYTGTGEQPQHF.